The 5 T cell receptor beta chains presented below share a single source sample, sequenced in a study of blood T cell repertoires in COVID-19. Using immunoSEQ multiplex PCR, the repertoire was profiled, and TCRdb retains in-frame clones only, with some absent. The sample holds 150,000 to 200,000 clones, about 88% seen once. The sample taken for sequencing was PBMCs or T cells enriched from blood (not recorded which). The receptors derive from a human donor with acute COVID-19. The donor label of this sample is uncertain.

V and J are TRBV5-4 and TRBJ2-5, with a tentative D call TRBD1 (6 bases). Trimming shortened V by 4 bases and J by 2 bases, and 9 bases separated the two germline ends. The CDR3 is made up of 13 amino acids. Germline V gene data show CDR1 as SGHNT and CDR2 as YYREEE (reference sequence). The CDR3 reads CASSPRGQETQYF. The DNA of the CDR3 is TGTGCCAGCAGCCCCAGGGGTCAAGAGACCCAGTACTTC.

The rearrangement uses TRBV7-9 and TRBJ2-7; 9 nucleotides match TRBD2. J was trimmed by 2 bases and V by 3 bases; bases with no gene match: 2. This CDR3 is built from 14 residues. The V gene's germline CDR1 is SEHNR and CDR2 FQNEAQ (reference sequence). CDR3 DNA: TGTGCCAGCAGCTTGGGACTAGCCCCCTACGAGCAGTACTTC. This codes for CASSLGLAPYEQYF.

V gene TRBV3-1 (or the pseudogene TRBV3-2) combines with J gene TRBJ1-2, with 7 bases lining up with TRBD1. The CDR3 totals 16 residues. CDR1 LGHDT and CDR2 YNNKEL come from the germline V gene (reference sequence). Trimming took 4 bases from V and 6 from J; bases not matched to a gene: 14. The CDR3 DNA reads TGTGCCAGCAGCCGCCTGGGACAGAGAAATTTTAATGGCTACACCTTC. Residues: CASSRLGQRNFNGYTF.

The chain recombines TRBV13 with TRBJ2-7; D call uncertain. With 5 bases removed from V and 3 bases from J, the gap between germline ends came to 14 bases. Germline assignment: CDR1 PRHDT and CDR2 FYEKMQ (reference sequence). The CDR3 runs 14 residues. CDR3: CASSPRSYIYEQYF. The DNA of the CDR3 is TGTGCCAGCAGCCCCCGTAGCTACATCTACGAGCAGTACTTC.

The V gene is TRBV7-2, the J gene TRBJ1-1; a possible D gene is TRBD1 (6 bases). With 10 bases removed from V and 3 bases from J, the gap between germline ends came to 15 bases. The CDR3 has 13 amino acids. Germline loops: CDR1 SGHTA, CDR2 FQGNSA. DNA of the CDR3: TGTGCCACCTCCCAGGGGCCTGACACTGAAGCTTTCTTT. It yields the protein CATSQGPDTEAFF.